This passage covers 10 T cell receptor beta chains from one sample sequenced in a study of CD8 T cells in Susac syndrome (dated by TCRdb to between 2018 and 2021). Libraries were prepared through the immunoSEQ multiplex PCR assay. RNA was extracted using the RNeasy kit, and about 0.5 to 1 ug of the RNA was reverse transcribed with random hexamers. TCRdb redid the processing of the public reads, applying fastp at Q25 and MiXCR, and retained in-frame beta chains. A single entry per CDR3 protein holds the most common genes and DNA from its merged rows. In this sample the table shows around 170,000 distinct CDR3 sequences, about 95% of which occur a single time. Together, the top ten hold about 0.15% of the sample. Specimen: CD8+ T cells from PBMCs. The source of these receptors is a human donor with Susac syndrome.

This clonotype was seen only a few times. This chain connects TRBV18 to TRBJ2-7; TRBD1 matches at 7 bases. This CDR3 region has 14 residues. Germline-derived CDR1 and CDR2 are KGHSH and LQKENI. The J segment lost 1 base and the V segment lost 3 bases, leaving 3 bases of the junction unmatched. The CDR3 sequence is CASSPTGSSYEQYF. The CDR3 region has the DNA TGTGCCAGCTCACCGACAGGGTCGTCCTACGAGCAGTACTTC.

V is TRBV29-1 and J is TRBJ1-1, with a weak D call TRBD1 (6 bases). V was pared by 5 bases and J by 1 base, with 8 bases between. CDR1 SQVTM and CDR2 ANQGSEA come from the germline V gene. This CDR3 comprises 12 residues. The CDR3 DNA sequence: TGCAGCGTTTCGACAGGGAACACTGAAGCTTTCTTT. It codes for CSVSTGNTEAFF.

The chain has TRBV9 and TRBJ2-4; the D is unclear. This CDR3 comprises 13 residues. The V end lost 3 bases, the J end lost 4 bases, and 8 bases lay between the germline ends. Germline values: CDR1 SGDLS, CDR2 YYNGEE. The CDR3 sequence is CASSAGNKNIQYF. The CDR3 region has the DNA TGTGCCAGCAGCGCTGGAAATAAAAACATTCAGTACTTC.

The CDR3 DNA follows: TGTGCCAGCAGCTTACCACAGGGAAGGGATCAGCCCCAGCATTTT. Protein sequence: CASSLPQGRDQPQHF. The chain combines TRBV7-8 with TRBJ1-5; TRBD1 is a possible D gene (6 bases). The germline V gene has CDR1 SGHVS and CDR2 FQNEAQ. V lost 2 bases to trimming and J lost 5 bases, with 13 bases between them. This CDR3 comprises 15 residues. Supplemented by reference TRBV7-8 and TRBJ1-5, the full variable domain reads GAGVSQSPRYKVAKRGQDVALRCDPISGHVSLFWYQQALGQGPEFLTYFQNEAQLDKSGLPSDRFFAERPEGSVSTLKIQRTQQEDSAVYLCASSLPQGRDQPQHFGDGTRLSIL.

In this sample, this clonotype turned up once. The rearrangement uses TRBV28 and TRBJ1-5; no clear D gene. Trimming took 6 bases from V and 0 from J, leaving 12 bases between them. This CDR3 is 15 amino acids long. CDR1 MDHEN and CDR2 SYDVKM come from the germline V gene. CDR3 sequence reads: CASSSFAGSNQPQHF. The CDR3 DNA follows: TGTGCCAGCAGCTCTTTTGCGGGTAGCAATCAGCCCCAGCATTTT.

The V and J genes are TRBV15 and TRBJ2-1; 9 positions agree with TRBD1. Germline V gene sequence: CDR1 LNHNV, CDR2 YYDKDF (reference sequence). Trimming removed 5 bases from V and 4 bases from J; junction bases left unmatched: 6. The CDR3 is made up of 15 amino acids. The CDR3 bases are TGTGCCACCAGCGAACGGACAGGGGCGTACAATGAGCAGTTCTTC. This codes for CATSERTGAYNEQFF.

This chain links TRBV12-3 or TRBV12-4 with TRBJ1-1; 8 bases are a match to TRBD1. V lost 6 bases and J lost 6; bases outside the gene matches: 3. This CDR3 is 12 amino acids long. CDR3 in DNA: TGTGCCAGCAGGGCACAGGGGGCTGAAGCTTTCTTT. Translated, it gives CASRAQGAEAFF.

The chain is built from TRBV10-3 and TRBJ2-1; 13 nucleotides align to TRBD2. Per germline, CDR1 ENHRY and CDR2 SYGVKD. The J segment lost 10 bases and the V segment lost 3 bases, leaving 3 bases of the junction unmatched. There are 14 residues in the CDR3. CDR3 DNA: TGTGCCATCAGTGAAGGGGGACTAGCGGGGGAGCAGTTCTTC. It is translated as CAISEGGLAGEQFF.

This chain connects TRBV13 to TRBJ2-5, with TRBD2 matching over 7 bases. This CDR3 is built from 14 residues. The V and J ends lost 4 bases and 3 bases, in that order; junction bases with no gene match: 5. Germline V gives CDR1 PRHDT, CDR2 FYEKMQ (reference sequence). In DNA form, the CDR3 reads TGTGCCAGCAGCTCGTGGACTAGTAAAGAGACCCAGTACTTC. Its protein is CASSSWTSKETQYF.

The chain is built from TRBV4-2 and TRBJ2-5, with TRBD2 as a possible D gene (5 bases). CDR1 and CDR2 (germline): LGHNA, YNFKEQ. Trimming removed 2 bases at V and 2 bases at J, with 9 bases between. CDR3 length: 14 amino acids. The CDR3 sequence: CASSQQDFQETQYF. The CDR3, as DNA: TGTGCCAGCAGCCAACAGGACTTTCAAGAGACCCAGTACTTC.